Included here is one T cell receptor (beta chain) sequence, with context. The data are from a study of control samples from healthy donors and cancer patients. Deletions cut 3 bases from V and 2 bases from J, with 5 bases between. Germline CDR1 reads SQVTM; CDR2 reads ANQGSEA. This CDR3 contains 12 residues. The method was immunoSEQ multiplex PCR; TCRdb's version includes in-frame clones alone and lacks a portion of them. This sample has over 65,000 clones; about 88% occur once, and the top ten carry less than 10%. This chain joins TRBV29-1 and TRBJ2-4; D is unclear. What was sequenced was PBMCs. The receptor's source is a woman aged 50 to 60 with colorectal cancer. CDR3 in amino acids: CSVEGPKNIQYF. The CDR3 DNA follows: TGCAGCGTTGAGGGTCCCAAAAACATTCAGTACTTC.